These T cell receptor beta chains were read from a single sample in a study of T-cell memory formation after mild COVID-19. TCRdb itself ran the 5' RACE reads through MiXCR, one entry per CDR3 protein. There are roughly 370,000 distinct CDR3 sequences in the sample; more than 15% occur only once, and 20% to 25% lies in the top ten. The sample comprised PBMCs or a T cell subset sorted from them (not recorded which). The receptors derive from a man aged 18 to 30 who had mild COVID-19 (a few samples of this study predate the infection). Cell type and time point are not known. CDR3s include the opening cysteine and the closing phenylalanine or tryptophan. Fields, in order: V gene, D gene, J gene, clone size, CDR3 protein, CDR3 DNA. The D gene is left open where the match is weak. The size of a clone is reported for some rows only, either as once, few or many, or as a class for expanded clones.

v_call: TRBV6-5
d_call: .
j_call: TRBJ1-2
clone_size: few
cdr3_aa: CASSYAGIYGYTF
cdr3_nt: TGTGCCAGCAGTTACGCGGGAATCTATGGCTACACCTTC

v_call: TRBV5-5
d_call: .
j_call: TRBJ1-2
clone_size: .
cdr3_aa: CASTRQLDGYTF
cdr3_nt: TGTGCCAGTACGAGACAGTTGGATGGCTACACCTTC

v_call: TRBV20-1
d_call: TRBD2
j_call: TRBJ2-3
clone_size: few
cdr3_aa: CSAPIAGGSTDTQYF
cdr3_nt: TGCAGTGCCCCGATAGCGGGGGGCAGCACAGATACGCAGTATTTT

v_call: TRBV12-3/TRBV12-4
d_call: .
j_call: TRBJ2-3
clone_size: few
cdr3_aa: CASRGEGRVTDTQYF
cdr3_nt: TGTGCCAGCAGGGGGGAAGGCAGAGTCACAGATACGCAGTATTTT

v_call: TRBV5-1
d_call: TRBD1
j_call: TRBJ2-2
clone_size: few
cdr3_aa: CASSRTGSNTGELFF
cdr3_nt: TGCGCCAGCTCCCGGACAGGGAGTAACACCGGGGAGCTGTTTTTT

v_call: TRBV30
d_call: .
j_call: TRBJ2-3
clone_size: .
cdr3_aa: CAWSVGADTQYF
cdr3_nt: TGTGCCTGGAGTGTGGGGGCAGATACGCAGTATTTT

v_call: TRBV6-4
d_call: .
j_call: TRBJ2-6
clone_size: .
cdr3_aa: CASSARVGANVLTF
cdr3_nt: TGTGCCAGCAGTGCCCGGGTGGGGGCCAACGTCCTGACTTTC

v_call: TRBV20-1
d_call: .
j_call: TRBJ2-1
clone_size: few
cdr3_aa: CSARVGEQFF
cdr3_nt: TGCAGTGCTAGAGTTGGCGAGCAGTTCTTC

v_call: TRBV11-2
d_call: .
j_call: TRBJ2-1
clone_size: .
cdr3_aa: CASSLAYLGGGGEQFF
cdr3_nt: TGTGCCAGCAGCCTCGCATATCTGGGGGGCGGCGGGGAGCAGTTCTTC

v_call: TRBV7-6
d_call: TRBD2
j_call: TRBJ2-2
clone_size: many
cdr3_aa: CASSLIPSGTSGYTGELFF
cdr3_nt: TGTGCCAGCAGCTTAATTCCTTCCGGGACTAGCGGCTACACCGGGGAGCTGTTTTTT

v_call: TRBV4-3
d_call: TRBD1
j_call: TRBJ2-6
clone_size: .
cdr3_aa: CASSQLLGQGAGANVLTF
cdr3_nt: TGCGCCAGCAGCCAACTCCTCGGACAGGGGGCTGGGGCCAACGTCCTGACTTTC

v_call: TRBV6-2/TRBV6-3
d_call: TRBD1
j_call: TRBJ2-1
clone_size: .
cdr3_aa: CASSPDRGRLSEQFF
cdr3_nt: TGTGCCAGCAGTCCGGACAGGGGGCGATTGAGTGAGCAGTTCTTC

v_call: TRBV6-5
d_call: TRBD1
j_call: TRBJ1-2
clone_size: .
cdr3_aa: CASSETGGANYGYTF
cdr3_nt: TGTGCCAGCAGCGAGACAGGGGGCGCAAACTATGGCTACACCTTC

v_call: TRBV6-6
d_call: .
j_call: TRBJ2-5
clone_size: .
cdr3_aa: CASSYGSGETQYF
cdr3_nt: TGTGCCAGCAGTTACGGGAGCGGAGAGACCCAGTACTTC

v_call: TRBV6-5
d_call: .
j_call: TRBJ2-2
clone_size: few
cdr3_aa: CASTMRGGGELFF
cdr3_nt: TGTGCCAGCACCATGAGGGGAGGCGGGGAGCTGTTTTTT

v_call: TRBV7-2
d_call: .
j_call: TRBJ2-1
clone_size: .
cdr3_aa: CASSWDQGGAREQFF
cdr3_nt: TGTGCCAGCAGCTGGGATCAGGGGGGGGCGCGTGAGCAGTTCTTC

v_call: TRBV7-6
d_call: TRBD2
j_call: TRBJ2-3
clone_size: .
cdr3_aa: CASSLGTRVASTDTQYF
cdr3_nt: TGTGCCAGCAGCTTAGGGACTAGGGTTGCGAGCACAGATACGCAGTATTTT

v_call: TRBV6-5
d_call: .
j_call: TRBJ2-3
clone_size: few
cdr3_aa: CASSYFAATDTQYF
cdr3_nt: TGTGCCAGCAGTTACTTTGCAGCGACAGATACGCAGTATTTT

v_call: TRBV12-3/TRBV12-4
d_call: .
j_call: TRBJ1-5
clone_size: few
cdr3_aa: CASSFRALWNQPQHF
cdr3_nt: TGTGCCAGCAGTTTTCGGGCGCTTTGGAATCAGCCCCAGCATTTT

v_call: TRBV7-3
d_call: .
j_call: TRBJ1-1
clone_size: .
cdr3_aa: CASSLAGGENTEAFF
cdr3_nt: TGTGCCAGCAGCTTAGCGGGGGGAGAGAACACTGAAGCTTTCTTT

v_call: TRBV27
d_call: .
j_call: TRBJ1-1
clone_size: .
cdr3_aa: CASRRRPLLNTEAFF
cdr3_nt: TGTGCCAGCAGAAGGCGGCCCCTCCTGAACACTGAAGCTTTCTTT

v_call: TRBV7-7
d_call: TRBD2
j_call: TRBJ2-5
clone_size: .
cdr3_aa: CASSPGTSGVERRYF
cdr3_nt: TGTGCCAGCAGCCCTGGGACTAGCGGGGTAGAACGGAGGTACTTC

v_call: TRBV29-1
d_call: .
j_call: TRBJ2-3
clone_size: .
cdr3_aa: CSVVSILAVTQYF
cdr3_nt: TGCAGCGTTGTCTCCATCCTTGCCGTTACGCAGTATTTT

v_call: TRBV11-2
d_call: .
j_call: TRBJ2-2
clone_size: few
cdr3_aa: CASSFSVAGELFF
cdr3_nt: TGTGCCAGCAGCTTCAGTGTCGCCGGGGAGCTGTTTTTT

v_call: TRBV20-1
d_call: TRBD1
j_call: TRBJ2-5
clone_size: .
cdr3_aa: CSASPGQPETQYF
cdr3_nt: TGCAGTGCTAGCCCGGGACAGCCAGAGACCCAGTACTTC

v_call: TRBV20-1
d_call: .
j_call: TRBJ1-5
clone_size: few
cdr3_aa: CSARYNTGPNQPQHF
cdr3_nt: TGCAGTGCTAGATACAATACGGGGCCCAATCAGCCCCAGCATTTT

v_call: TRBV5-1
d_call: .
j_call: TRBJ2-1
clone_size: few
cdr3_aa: CASSVDGSSYNEQFF
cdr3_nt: TGCGCCAGCAGCGTGGACGGTAGCTCCTACAATGAGCAGTTCTTC

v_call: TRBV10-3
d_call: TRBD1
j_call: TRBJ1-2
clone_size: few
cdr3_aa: CAISEPGQVWGYTF
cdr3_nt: TGTGCCATCAGTGAACCGGGACAGGTGTGGGGCTACACCTTC

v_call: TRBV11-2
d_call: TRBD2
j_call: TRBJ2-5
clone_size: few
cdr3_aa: CASSPLWEGETQYF
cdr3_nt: TGTGCCAGCAGCCCCCTCTGGGAGGGAGAGACCCAGTACTTC

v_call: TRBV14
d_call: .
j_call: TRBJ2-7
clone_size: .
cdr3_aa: CASSHHISYEQYF
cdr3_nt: TGTGCCAGCAGCCATCACATTTCCTACGAGCAGTACTTC

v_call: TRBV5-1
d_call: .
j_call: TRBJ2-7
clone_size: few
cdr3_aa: CASSLVGNPDEQYF
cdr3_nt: TGCGCCAGCAGCTTGGTAGGTAATCCAGACGAGCAGTACTTC

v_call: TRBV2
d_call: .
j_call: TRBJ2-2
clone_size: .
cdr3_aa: CASSVSGNTGELFF
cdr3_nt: TGTGCCAGCAGTGTTTCTGGGAACACCGGGGAGCTGTTTTTT

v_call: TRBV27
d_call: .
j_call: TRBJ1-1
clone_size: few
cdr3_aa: CASSQRGFTEAFF
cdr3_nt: TGTGCCAGCAGCCAGAGGGGATTTACTGAAGCTTTCTTT

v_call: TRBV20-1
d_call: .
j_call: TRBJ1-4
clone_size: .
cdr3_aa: CSASGTPPGEKLFF
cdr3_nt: TGCAGTGCTTCCGGGACACCCCCGGGTGAAAAACTGTTTTTT

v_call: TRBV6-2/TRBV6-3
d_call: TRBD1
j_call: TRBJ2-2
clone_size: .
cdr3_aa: CASSYSRTGGTGELFF
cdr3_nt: TGTGCCAGCAGTTACAGCCGGACAGGGGGTACCGGGGAGCTGTTTTTT

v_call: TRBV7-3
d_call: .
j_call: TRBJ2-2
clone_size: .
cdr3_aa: CASSFPRGGTVTGELFF
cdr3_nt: TGTGCCAGCAGCTTCCCCAGGGGAGGGACAGTCACCGGGGAGCTGTTTTTT

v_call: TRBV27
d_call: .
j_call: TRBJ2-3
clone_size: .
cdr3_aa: CASMVTSTDTQYF
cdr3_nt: TGTGCCAGCATGGTAACTAGCACAGATACGCAGTATTTT

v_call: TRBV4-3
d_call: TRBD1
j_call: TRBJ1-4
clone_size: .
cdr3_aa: CASSPTGATNEKLFF
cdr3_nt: TGCGCCAGCAGCCCAACAGGGGCAACTAATGAAAAACTGTTTTTT

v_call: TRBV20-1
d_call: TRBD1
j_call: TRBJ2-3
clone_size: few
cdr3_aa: CSASRVGQSFGDTQYF
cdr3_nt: TGCAGTGCTAGCCGAGTGGGACAGTCCTTCGGAGATACGCAGTATTTT

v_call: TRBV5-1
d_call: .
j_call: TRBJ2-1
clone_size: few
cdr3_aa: CASSVSMTNEQFF
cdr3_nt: TGCGCCAGCAGCGTTTCCATGACCAATGAGCAGTTCTTC

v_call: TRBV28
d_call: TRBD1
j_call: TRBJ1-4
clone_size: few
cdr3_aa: CASSPGTGKGEKLFF
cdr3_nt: TGTGCCAGCAGTCCCGGGACAGGGAAAGGTGAAAAACTGTTTTTT

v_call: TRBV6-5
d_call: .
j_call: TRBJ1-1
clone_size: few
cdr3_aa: CASSGGSRTEAFF
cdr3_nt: TGTGCCAGCAGTGGAGGGAGTCGCACTGAAGCTTTCTTT

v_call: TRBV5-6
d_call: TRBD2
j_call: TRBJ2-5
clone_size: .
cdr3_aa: CASSLASGGPPETQYF
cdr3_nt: TGTGCCAGCAGCTTGGCTAGCGGGGGGCCCCCAGAGACCCAGTACTTC

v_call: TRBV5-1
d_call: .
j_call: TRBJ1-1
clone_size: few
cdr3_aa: CASSPKGGEQAFF
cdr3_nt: TGCGCCAGCAGCCCCAAGGGCGGGGAACAAGCTTTCTTT

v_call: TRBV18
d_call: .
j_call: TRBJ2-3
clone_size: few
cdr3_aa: CATQGDTQYF
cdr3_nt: TGTGCCACCCAAGGGGATACGCAGTATTTT

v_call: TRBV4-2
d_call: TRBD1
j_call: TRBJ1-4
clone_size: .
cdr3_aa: CASSQVSTGTNEKLFF
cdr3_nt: TGTGCCAGCAGCCAAGTTTCGACAGGGACTAATGAAAAACTGTTTTTT

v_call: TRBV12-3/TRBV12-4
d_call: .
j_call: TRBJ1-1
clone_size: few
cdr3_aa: CASSIVRGRSEAFF
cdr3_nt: TGTGCCAGCAGTATTGTTCGGGGCAGGTCTGAAGCTTTCTTT

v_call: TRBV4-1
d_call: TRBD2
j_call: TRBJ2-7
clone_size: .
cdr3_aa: CASSQKLAVGEQYF
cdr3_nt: TGCGCCAGCAGCCAAAAACTAGCGGTTGGCGAGCAGTACTTC

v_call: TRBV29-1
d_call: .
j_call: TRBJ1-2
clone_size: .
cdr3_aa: CSVERFPGETANYGYTF
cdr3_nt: TGCAGCGTTGAGAGATTCCCCGGGGAGACAGCTAACTATGGCTACACCTTC

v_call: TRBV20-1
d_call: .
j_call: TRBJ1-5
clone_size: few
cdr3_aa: CSASDSNQPQHF
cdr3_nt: TGCAGTGCTAGCGACAGCAATCAGCCCCAGCATTTT

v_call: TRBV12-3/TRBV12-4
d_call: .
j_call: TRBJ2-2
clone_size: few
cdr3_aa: CASTLGRGLFF
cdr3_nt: TGTGCCAGCACCTTGGGACGTGGGCTGTTTTTT

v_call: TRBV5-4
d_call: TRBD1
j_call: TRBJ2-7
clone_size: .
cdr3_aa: CASSRDRAAYEQYF
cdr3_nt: TGTGCCAGCAGCCGGGACAGGGCGGCCTACGAGCAGTACTTC

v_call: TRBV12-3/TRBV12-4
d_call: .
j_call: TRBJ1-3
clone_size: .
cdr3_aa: CASSFSDLGNTIYF
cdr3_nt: TGTGCCAGCAGTTTCTCGGACTTAGGGAACACCATATATTTT

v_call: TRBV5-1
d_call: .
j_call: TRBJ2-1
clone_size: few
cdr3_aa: CASSVFRENEQFF
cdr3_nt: TGCGCCAGCAGCGTCTTCAGGGAAAATGAGCAGTTCTTC

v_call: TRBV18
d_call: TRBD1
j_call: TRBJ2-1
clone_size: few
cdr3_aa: CASSPPGTGNNEQFF
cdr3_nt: TGTGCCAGCTCACCCCCGGGGACAGGTAACAATGAGCAGTTCTTC